A selection of T cell receptor beta chains follows, all from one sample in a study of monozygotic twins with inflammatory bowel disease. Using the 5' RACE reads, TCRdb records one entry per CDR3 protein without DNA. The table lists over 150,000 distinct CDR3 sequences, with 2% to 3% in the top ten. The source material was blood. The source of these receptors is a human donor with ulcerative colitis or Crohn's disease, or a healthy co-twin of an affected twin (not recorded which). Each CDR3 is given with its conserved first and last residue.

v_call: TRBV20-1; j_call: TRBJ1-5; cdr3_aa: CSARDQANQPQHF
v_call: TRBV7-9; j_call: TRBJ2-3; cdr3_aa: CASSPPGQPRDTQYF
v_call: TRBV28; j_call: TRBJ2-2; cdr3_aa: CASSRWGTGNGELFF
v_call: TRBV14; j_call: TRBJ2-1; cdr3_aa: CASSQDFSGGFSYNEQFF
v_call: TRBV6-2/TRBV6-3; j_call: TRBJ2-4; cdr3_aa: CASSSRLEDRGWVAKNIQYF
v_call: TRBV9; j_call: TRBJ2-7; cdr3_aa: CASSVEERRGLPYEQYF
v_call: TRBV5-1; j_call: TRBJ2-7; cdr3_aa: CASHPRGTGHSEQYF
v_call: TRBV5-1; j_call: TRBJ2-3; cdr3_aa: CASSLVQGLTDTQYF
v_call: TRBV18; j_call: TRBJ1-4; cdr3_aa: CASSPQLEVEKLFF
v_call: TRBV5-4; j_call: TRBJ2-1; cdr3_aa: CASSLGGYGGEDEQFF
v_call: TRBV3-1; j_call: TRBJ2-6; cdr3_aa: CASSHTGQGGSSGANVLTF
v_call: TRBV5-4; j_call: TRBJ2-2; cdr3_aa: CASSLEGGVAGELFF
v_call: TRBV20-1; j_call: TRBJ2-1; cdr3_aa: CIGAPGTGSVDEQLF
v_call: TRBV7-2; j_call: TRBJ1-6; cdr3_aa: CASSTGQGNNSPLHF
v_call: TRBV18; j_call: TRBJ1-4; cdr3_aa: CASSPPGPPEKLFF
v_call: TRBV20-1; j_call: TRBJ1-2; cdr3_aa: CSASTQGSLGYTF
v_call: TRBV5-6; j_call: TRBJ2-1; cdr3_aa: CASSLGRSYNEQFF
v_call: TRBV7-9; j_call: TRBJ2-7; cdr3_aa: CASSPTPGGQDDYEQYF
v_call: TRBV2; j_call: TRBJ2-7; cdr3_aa: CASSPDLYSAYEQYF
v_call: TRBV20-1; j_call: TRBJ2-3; cdr3_aa: CSVTLGLAGGRTDTQYF